The present T cell receptor beta chain was sequenced within a study of blood T cell repertoires in COVID-19. Repertoires were generated with immunoSEQ multiplex PCR, while TCRdb's copy carries only in-frame clones and drops some. The sample yields around 330,000 clones, 89% seen once. This CDR3 region has 13 residues. V lost 0 bases and J lost 1, with 4 bases in between. Per the germline V gene, CDR1 is SGDLS and CDR2 is YYNGEE. The chain uses TRBV9 and TRBJ1-1; D is uncertain. Sequencing used PBMCs or T cells enriched from blood (not recorded which). This clonotype was sampled from a man aged 55 to 70 who had recovered from COVID-19. The CDR3 sequence: CASSVATNTEAFF. The CDR3 DNA follows: TGTGCCAGCAGCGTAGCTACGAACACTGAAGCTTTCTTT. Combining the CDR3 with reference TRBV9 and TRBJ1-1 gives the whole variable domain DSGVTQTPKHLITATGQRVTLRCSPRSGDLSVYWYQQSLDQGLQFLIQYYNGEERAKGNILERFSAQQFPDLHSELNLSSLELGDSALYFCASSVATNTEAFFGQGTRLTVV.